Included here is one T cell receptor beta chain sequence, with context. At least ten counts were recorded for this clonotype. Its binding antigen is unknown. No base-level quality is on record; no much larger clone is a single base apart. This sample was taken from a study of human T cells and chemical hapten exposure (dated by TCRdb to about 2021). About the study as a whole: For sensitization, 2% DPC in acetone was applied to a 2 cm by 2 cm area of upper inner arm skin. Patients additionally received weekly therapeutic DPC doses to the scalp throughout the approximately 22-week study period. Patch testing was performed on the upper back with Finn chambers containing 0.01% DPC, and the patch tests were scored after 6 days according to International Contact Dermatitis Research Group standards. Most of the patients in the cohort were female, and the cohort covered alopecia areata with under or over 50% scalp involvement, alopecia totalis and alopecia universalis. Libraries were combined into a pool for sequencing, and differences in TCR yield between samples came mainly from small differences in library volumes within the pool. In alopecia patients, the study followed how the peripheral blood TCR repertoire changed in vivo over primary and secondary sensitization to diphenylcyclopropenone (DPC), a hapten. Blood samples were taken from patients before sensitization (week 0) and then at 2, 6 and about 24 weeks after DPC sensitization. Blood for TCR sequencing was provided by twenty-nine alopecia patients at one to four time points (pre-sensitization, 2, 6 and 24 weeks).

The library was generated by RACE. The run used a NextSeq 500. During library preparation, unique molecular identifiers were attached to individual cDNA molecules so that TCRs could be counted quantitatively and reproducibly. From each blood RNA sample, both TCR alpha and TCR beta chains were sequenced. Regarding the original processing steps: The median number of TCRs per sample was roughly 94,000, ranging from about 20,000 to 750,000. V, J and CDR3 annotation of the TCR reads was carried out using the Decombinator software suite. For PS versus PT1 abundance plots, all samples were subsampled to the same number of TCRs (28,000). TCRs were defined as expanded if absent before sensitization and observed at least eight times at the 2-week time point. TCRdb took the public reads, trimmed them with fastp at Q25, ran MiXCR for clone calling and kept in-frame beta chains. Each record represents a unique CDR3 protein, reported with the most common genes and DNA among its rows. TCRdb, not the original authors, processed these V and J calls. Counted in this sample were 300,000 to 450,000 distinct CDR3 sequences; more than 4.5% of them appeared once. The leading ten clones occupy under 2.5% of the sample.

Interpreted using the paper, the time point label stands for: patch test 1, 2 weeks after DPC sensitization. The sample's treatment or condition label, in plain terms: therapeutic diphenylcyclopropenone sensitization with weekly scalp DPC. Blood at each patch-test visit was drawn before the patch test was applied. Patients were eligible if aged 18 to 70, diagnosed with alopecia and judged suitable for DPC therapy, and pregnant patients were excluded. Total RNA was isolated from unfractionated whole blood collected in Tempus Blood RNA tubes. V ends up 1 base short and J 4 bases short, with an unmatched junction base count of 11. The germline V gene (reference sequence) specifies SEHNR as CDR1 and FQNEAQ as CDR2. From the cysteine through the phenylalanine, the CDR3 covers 18 amino acids. Only the CDR3 DNA stays, 54 bases, in frame from base 1. Broader findings and caveats from the paper: After repeated subsampling, the strength of the expansion versus patch-test correlation and the threshold at which it became significant changed. Patch test score correlated positively with the number of PT1 expanded TCRs, reaching significance at thresholds 8, 16 and 32 but not at 4. Because all patients had alopecia, a presumed autoimmune disease, the immune response of the patients might differ from that of healthy individuals. Expanded TCRs formed significantly more large CDR3 similarity clusters than pre-sensitization or healthy control sets, consistent with antigen-driven responses. DPC sensitization did not change how many TCRs were above 1 in 1000 frequency, and no evidence was found of alterations in global repertoire structure.

The source is a woman aged 45-60 years with alopecia areata. Some clones in this sample may be carry-over from other donors' samples. Sample: whole blood, taken in connection with sensitization to the hapten diphenylcyclopropenone (DPC). The V and J segments used are TRBV7-9 and TRBJ2-7, with 12 junctional bases fitting TRBD1. The CDR3 reads as follows: CASSLDRDRGLFGYEQYF. The nucleotides are TGTGCCAGCAGCTTAGACCGGGACAGGGGGCTTTTTGGATACGAGCAGTACTTC.